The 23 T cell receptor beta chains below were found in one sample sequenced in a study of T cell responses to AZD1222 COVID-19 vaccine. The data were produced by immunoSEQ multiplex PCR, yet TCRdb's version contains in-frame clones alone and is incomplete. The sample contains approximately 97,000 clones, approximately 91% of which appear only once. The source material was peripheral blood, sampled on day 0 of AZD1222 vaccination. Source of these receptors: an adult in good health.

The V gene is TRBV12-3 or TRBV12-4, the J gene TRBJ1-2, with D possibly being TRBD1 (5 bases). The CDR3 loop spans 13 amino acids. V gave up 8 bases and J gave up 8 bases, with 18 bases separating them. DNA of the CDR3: TGTGCCAGCGACACCGACCGGGGACGCGGCTACACCTTC. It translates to CASDTDRGRGYTF.

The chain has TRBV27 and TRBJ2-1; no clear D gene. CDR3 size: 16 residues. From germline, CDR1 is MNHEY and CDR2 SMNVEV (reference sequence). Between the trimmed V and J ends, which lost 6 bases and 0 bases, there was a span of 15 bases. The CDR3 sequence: CASSPGSIGSYNEQFF. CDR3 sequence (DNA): TGTGCCAGCAGCCCAGGCAGTATCGGCTCCTACAATGAGCAGTTCTTC.

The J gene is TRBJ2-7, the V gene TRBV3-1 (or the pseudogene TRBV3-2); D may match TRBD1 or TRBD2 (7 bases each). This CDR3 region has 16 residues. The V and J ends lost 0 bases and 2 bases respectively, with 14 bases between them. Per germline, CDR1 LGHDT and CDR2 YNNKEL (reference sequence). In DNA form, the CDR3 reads TGTGCCAGCAGCCAAGATCGGGGAGGGGGCGCCTACGAGCAGTACTTC. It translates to CASSQDRGGGAYEQYF.

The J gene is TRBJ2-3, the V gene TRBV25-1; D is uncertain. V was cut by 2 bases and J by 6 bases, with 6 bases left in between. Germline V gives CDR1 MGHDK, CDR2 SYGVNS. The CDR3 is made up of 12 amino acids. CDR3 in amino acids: CASSEEVDTQYF. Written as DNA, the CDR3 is TGTGCCAGCAGTGAAGAAGTGGATACGCAGTATTTT.

The CDR3 region is CASSRTGVATDTQYF. CDR3 DNA sequence: TGTGCCAGTAGCAGAACAGGGGTAGCCACAGATACGCAGTATTTT. The chain links TRBV19 to TRBJ2-3; 7 positions match TRBD1. The CDR3 has 15 residues. The ends lost 6 bases at V and 2 bases at J; junction bases unmatched: 8. Germline CDR1 is LNHDA and CDR2 is SQIVND (reference sequence).

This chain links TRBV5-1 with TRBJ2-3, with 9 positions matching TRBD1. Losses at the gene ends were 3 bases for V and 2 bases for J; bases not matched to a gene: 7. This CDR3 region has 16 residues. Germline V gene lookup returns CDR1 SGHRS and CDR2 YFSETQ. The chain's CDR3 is CASSSPRDRVTDTQYF. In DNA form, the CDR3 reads TGCGCCAGCAGCTCGCCCCGGGACAGGGTCACAGATACGCAGTATTTT.

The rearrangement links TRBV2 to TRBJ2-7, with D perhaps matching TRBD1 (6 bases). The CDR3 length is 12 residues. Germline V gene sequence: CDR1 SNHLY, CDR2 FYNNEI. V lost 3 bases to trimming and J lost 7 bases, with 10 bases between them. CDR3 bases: TGTGCCAGCAGTGAGAGACAGGCGGAGCAGTACTTC. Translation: CASSERQAEQYF.

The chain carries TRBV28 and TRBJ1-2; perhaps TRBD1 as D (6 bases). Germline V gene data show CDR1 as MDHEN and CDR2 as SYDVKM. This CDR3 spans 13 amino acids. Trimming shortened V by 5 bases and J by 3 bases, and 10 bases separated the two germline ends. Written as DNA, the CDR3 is TGTGCCAGCAGTCTAACAGGGTACTATGGCTACACCTTC. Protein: CASSLTGYYGYTF.

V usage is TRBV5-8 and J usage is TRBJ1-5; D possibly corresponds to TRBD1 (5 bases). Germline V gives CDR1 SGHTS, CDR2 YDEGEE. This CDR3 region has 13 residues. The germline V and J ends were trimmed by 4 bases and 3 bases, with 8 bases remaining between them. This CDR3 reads CASSAGHNQPQHF. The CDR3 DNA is TGTGCCAGCAGCGCCGGACACAATCAGCCCCAGCATTTT.

Here the CDR3 reads CASSQGGNTEAFF. CDR3 in DNA: TGTGCCAGCAGCCAAGGTGGGAACACTGAAGCTTTCTTT. The chain couples TRBV3-1 (or the pseudogene TRBV3-2) to TRBJ1-1; D is unresolved. The germline V gene encodes CDR1 LGHDT and CDR2 YNNKEL (reference sequence). The CDR3 is 13 amino acids. The V end was cut by 1 base, the J end by 1 base, with 4 bases between.

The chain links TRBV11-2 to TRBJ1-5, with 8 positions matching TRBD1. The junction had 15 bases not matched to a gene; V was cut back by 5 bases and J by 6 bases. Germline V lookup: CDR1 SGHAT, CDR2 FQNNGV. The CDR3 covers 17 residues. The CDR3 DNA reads TGTGCCAGCAGCCTGACAGGGGTGGGGGCTGCGGGTCAGCCCCAGCATTTT. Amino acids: CASSLTGVGAAGQPQHF.

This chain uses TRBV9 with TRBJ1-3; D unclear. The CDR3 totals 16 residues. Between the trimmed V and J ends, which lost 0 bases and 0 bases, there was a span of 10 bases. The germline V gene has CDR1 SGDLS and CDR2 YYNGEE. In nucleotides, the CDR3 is TGTGCCAGCAGCGTAGACTCTTACAGCTCTGGAAACACCATATATTTT. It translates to CASSVDSYSSGNTIYF.

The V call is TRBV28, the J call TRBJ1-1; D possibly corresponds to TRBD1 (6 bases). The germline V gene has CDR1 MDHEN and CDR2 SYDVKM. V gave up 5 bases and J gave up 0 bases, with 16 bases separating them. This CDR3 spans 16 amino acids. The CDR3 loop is CASSAQRQVVNTEAFF. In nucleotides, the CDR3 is TGTGCCAGCAGTGCGCAGCGACAGGTCGTGAACACTGAAGCTTTCTTT.

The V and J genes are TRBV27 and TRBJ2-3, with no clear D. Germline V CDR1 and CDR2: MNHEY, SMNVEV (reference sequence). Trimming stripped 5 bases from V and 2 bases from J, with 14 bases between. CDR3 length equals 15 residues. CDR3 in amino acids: CASSTFPGTTDTQYF. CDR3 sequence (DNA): TGTGCCAGCAGTACCTTCCCTGGAACCACAGATACGCAGTATTTT.

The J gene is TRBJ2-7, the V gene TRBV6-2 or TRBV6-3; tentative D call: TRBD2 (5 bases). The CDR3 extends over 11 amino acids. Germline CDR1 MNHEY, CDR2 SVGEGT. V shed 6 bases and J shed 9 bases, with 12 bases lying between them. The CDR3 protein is CASSLDFGQYF. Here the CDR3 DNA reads TGTGCCAGCAGCCTGGACTTTGGGCAGTACTTC.

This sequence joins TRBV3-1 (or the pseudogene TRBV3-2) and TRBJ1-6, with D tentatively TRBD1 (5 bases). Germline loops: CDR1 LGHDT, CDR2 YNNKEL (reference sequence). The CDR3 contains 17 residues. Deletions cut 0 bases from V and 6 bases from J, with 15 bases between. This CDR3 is CASSQDQGMVGNSPLHF. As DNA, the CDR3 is TGTGCCAGCAGCCAAGACCAGGGTATGGTGGGTAATTCACCCCTCCACTTT.

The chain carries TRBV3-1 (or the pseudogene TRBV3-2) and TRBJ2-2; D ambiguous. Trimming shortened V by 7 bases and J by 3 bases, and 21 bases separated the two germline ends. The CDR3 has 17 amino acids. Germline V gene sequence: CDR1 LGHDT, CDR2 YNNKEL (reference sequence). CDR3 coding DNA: TGTGCCAGCACAAGTGGGGTCCCCCAGGTTGACACCGGGGAGCTGTTTTTT. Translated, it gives CASTSGVPQVDTGELFF.

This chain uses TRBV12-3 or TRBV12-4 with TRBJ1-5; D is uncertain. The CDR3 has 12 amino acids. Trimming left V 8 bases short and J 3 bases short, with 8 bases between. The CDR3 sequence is CASGRFNQPQHF. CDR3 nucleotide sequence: TGTGCCAGCGGACGGTTCAATCAGCCCCAGCATTTT.

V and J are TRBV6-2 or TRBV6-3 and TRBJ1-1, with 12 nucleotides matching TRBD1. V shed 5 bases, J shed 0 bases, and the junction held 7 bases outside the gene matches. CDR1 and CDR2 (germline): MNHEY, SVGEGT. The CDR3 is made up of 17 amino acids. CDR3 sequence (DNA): TGTGCCAGCAGTCCCGGGACAGGGGGCTGGATGAACACTGAAGCTTTCTTT. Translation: CASSPGTGGWMNTEAFF.

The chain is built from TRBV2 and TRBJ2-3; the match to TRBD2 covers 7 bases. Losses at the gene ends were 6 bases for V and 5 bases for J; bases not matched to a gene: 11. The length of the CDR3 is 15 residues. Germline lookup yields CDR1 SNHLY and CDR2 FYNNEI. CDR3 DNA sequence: TGTGCCAGCAGGAAGGGAGGCGGGGAGGGAGATACGCAGTATTTT. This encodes CASRKGGGEGDTQYF.

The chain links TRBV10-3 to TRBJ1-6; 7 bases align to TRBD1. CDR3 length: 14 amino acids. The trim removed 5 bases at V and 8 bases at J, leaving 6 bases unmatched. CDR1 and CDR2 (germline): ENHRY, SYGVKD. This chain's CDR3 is CAISNRGEDSPLHF. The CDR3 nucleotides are TGTGCCATCAGTAACAGGGGAGAAGATTCACCCCTCCACTTT.

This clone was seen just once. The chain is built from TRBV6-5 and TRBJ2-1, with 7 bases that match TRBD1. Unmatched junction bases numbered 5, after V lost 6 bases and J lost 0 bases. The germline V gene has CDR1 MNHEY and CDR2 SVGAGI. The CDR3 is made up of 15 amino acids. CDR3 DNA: TGTGCCAGCAGGCAGACAGGGAGCTCCTACAATGAGCAGTTCTTC. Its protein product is CASRQTGSSYNEQFF.

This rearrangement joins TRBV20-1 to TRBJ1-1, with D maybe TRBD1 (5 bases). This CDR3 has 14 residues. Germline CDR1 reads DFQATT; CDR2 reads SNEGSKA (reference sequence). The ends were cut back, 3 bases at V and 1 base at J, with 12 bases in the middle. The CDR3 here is CSASSGGPNTEAFF. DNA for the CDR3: TGCAGTGCTAGTTCGGGGGGTCCGAACACTGAAGCTTTCTTT.